This T cell receptor beta chain was obtained from a study of blood T cell repertoires in COVID-19. Across the study: Acute-phase and convalescent COVID-19 samples originated in the United States, Italy and Spain. T cells, B-cell-depleted T cells, or PBMCs provided the cDNA or gDNA that served as material.

This CDR3 is built from 12 residues. V shed 1 base and J shed 7 bases, with 6 bases lying between them. Germline CDR1 reads SGDLS; CDR2 reads YYNGEE. Original analysis: How many nucleated cells were present was estimated from reference gene primer amplification. Sequencing was performed with immunoSEQ multiplex PCR; in TCRdb, only in-frame clones are kept and a portion is missing. V and J calls and clone size are as listed in that table; D and trimming were resolved from the DNA. This table holds about 220,000 clones, 80% found once. The V and J genes are TRBV9 and TRBJ1-3; D gene ambiguous. Sequenced: peripheral blood. The receptor's source is a human donor in a cohort sampled during active COVID-19. CDR3 nucleotide sequence: TGTGCCAGCAGCGTAACGGGGAACACCATATATTTT. Residues: CASSVTGNTIYF.